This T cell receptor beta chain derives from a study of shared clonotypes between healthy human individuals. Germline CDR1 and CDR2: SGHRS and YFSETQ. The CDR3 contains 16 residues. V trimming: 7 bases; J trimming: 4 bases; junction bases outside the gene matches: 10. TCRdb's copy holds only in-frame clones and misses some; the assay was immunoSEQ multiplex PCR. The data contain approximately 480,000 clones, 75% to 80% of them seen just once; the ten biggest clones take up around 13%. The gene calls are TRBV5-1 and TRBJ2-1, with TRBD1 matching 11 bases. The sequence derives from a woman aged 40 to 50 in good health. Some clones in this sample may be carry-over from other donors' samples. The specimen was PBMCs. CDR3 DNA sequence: TGCGCCAGCGAGCCGGGACAGGGGGGACTGTACAATGAGCAGTTCTTC. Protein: CASEPGQGGLYNEQFF.